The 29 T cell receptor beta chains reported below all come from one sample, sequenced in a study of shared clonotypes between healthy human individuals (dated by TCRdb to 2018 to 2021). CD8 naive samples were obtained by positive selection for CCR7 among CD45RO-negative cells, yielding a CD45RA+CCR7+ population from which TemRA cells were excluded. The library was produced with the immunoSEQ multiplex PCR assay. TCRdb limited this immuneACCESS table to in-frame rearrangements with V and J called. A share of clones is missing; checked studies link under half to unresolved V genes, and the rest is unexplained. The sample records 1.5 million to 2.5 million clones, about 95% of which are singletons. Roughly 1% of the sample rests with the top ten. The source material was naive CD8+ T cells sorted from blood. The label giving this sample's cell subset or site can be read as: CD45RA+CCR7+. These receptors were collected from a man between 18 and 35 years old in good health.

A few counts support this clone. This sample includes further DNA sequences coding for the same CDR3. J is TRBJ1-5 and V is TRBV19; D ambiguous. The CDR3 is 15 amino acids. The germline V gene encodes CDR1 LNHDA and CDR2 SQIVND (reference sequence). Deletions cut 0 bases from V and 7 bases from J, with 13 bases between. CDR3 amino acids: CASSIDGGLGQPQHF. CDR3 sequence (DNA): TGTGCCAGTAGTATAGATGGCGGTTTGGGGCAGCCCCAGCATTTT.

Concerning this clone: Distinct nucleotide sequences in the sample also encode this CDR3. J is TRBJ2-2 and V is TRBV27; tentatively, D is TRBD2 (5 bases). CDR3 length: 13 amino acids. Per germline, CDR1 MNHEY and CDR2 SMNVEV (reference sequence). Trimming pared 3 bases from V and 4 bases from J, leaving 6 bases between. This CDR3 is CASSFEGTGELFF. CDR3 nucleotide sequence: TGTGCCAGCAGTTTCGAGGGCACCGGGGAGCTGTTTTTT.

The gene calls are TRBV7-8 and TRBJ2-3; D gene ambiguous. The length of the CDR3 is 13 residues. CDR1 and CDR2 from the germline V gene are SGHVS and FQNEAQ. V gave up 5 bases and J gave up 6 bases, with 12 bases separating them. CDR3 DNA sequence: TGTGCCAGCAGCCCCAGCTTTGGGGATACGCAGTATTTT. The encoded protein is CASSPSFGDTQYF.

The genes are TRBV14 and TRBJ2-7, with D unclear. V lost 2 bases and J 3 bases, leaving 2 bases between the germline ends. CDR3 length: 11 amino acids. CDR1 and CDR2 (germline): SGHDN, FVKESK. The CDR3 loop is CASSQHYEQYF. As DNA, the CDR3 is TGTGCCAGCAGCCAACACTACGAGCAGTACTTC. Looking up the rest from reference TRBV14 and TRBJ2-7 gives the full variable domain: EAGVTQFPSHSVIEKGQTVTLRCDPISGHDNLYWYRRVMGKEIKFLLHFVKESKQDESGMPNNRFLAERTGGTYSTLKVQPAELEDSGVYFCASSQHYEQYFGPGTRLTVT.

The chain's CDR3 is CASAPGGGTEAFF. The CDR3 DNA follows: TGTGCTAGTGCACCGGGAGGGGGTACTGAAGCTTTCTTT. The rearrangement joins TRBV12-5 to TRBJ1-1; D is perhaps TRBD1 (6 bases). This CDR3 is built from 13 residues. Germline CDR1 and CDR2: LGHNT and FRNRAP. Between the trimmed V and J ends, which lost 7 bases and 5 bases, there was a span of 14 bases. Full variable domain (outside the CDR3, taken from reference TRBV12-5 and TRBJ1-1): DARVTQTPRHKVTEMGQEVTMRCQPILGHNTVFWYRQTMMQGLELLAYFRNRAPLDDSGMPKDRFSAEMPDATLATLKIQPSEPRDSAVYFCASAPGGGTEAFFGQGTRLTVV.

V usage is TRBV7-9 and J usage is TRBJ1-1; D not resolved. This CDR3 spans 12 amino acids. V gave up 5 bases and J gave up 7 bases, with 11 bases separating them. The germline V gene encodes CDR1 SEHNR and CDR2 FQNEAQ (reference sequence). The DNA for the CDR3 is TGTGCCAGCAGCCCACCAAGCAATGAAGCTTTCTTT. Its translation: CASSPPSNEAFF.

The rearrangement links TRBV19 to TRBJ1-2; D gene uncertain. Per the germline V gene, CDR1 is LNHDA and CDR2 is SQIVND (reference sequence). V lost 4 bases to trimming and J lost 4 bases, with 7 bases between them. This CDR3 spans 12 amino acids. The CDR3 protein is CASSTDRYGYTF. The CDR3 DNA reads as TGTGCCAGTAGTACGGACCGCTATGGCTACACCTTC.

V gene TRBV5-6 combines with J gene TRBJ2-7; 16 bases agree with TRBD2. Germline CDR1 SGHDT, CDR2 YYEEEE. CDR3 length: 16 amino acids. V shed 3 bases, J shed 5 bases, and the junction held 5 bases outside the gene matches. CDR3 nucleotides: TGTGCCAGCAGCTGGGGGACTAGCGGGAGGGCCGACGAGCAGTACTTC. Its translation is CASSWGTSGRADEQYF.

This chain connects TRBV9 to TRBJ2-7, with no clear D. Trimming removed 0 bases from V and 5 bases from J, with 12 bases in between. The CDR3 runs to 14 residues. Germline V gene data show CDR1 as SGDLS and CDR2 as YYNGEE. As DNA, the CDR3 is TGTGCCAGCAGCGTAGGTATTGGGCGGCACGAGCAGTACTTC. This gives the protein CASSVGIGRHEQYF.

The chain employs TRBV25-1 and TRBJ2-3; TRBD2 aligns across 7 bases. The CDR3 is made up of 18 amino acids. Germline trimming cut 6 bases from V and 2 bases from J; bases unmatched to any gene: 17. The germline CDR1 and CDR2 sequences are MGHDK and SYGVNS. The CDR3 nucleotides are TGTGCCAGCAGCCCTCTTGGAGCTTCTAGCGGACCCACAGATACGCAGTATTTT. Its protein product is CASSPLGASSGPTDTQYF.

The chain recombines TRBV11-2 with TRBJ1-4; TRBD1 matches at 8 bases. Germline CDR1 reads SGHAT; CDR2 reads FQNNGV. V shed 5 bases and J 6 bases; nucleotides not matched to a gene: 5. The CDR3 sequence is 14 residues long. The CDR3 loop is CASSPDRAYEKLFF. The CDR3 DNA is TGTGCCAGCAGCCCGGACAGGGCTTATGAAAAACTGTTTTTT. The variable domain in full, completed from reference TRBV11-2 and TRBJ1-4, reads EAGVAQSPRYKIIEKRQSVAFWCNPISGHATLYWYQQILGQGPKLLIQFQNNGVVDDSQLPKDRFSAERLKGVDSTLKIQPAKLEDSAVYLCASSPDRAYEKLFFGSGTQLSVL.

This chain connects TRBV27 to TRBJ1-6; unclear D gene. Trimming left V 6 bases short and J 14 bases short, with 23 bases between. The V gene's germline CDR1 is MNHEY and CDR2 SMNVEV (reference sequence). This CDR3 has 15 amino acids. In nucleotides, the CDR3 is TGTGCCAGCAGCCTCGCTGGCCCGACGAGGCGGGCCCTCCACTTT. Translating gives CASSLAGPTRRALHF.

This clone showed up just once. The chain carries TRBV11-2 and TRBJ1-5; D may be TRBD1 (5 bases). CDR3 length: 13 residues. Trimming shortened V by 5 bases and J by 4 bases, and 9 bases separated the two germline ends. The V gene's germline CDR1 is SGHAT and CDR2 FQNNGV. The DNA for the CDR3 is TGTGCCAGCAGCGCAGGGTGGAATCAGCCCCAGCATTTT. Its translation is CASSAGWNQPQHF.

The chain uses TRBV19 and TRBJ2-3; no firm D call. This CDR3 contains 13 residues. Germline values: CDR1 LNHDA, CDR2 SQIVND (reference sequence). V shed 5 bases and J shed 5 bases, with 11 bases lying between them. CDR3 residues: CASSSRLRDTQYF. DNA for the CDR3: TGTGCCAGTAGTTCAAGACTGAGAGATACGCAGTATTTT.

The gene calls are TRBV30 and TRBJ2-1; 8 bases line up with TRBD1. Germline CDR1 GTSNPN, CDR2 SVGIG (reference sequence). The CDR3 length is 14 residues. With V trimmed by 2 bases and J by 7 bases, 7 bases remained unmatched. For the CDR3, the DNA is TGTGCCTGGAGTCCCCAGGACAGGGAGAATGAGCAGTTCTTC. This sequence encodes CAWSPQDRENEQFF.

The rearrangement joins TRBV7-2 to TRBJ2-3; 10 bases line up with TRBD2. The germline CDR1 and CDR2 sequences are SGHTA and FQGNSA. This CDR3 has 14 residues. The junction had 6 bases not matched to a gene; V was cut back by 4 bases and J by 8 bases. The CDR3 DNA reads TGTGCCAGCAGCTCACTAGCGGGGTCCCGTACGCAGTATTTT. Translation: CASSSLAGSRTQYF.

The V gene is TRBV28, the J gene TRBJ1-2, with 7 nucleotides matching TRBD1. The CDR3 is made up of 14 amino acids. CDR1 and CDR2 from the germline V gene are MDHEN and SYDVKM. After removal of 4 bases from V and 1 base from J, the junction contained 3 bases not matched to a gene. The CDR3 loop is CASSSWDSNYGYTF. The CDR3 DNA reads TGTGCCAGCAGTTCGTGGGACAGTAACTATGGCTACACCTTC.

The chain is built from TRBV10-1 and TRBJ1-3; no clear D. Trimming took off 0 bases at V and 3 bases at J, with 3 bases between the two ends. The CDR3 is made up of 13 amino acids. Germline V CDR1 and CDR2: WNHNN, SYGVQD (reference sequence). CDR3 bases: TGCGCCAGCAGTGAGTCTAATGGAAACACCATATATTTT. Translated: CASSESNGNTIYF.

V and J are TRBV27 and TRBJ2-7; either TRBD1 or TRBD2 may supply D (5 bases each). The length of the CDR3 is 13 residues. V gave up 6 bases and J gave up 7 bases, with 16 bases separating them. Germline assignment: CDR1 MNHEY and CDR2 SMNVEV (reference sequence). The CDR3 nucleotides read TGTGCCAGCAGCCTCGGGGCCAGTGGGGAGCAGTACTTC. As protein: CASSLGASGEQYF.

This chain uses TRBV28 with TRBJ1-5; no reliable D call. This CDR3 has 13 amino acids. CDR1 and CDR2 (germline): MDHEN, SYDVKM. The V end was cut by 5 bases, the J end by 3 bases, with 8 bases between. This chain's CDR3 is CASSRTPNQPQHF. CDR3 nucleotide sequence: TGTGCCAGCAGTCGGACGCCCAATCAGCCCCAGCATTTT.

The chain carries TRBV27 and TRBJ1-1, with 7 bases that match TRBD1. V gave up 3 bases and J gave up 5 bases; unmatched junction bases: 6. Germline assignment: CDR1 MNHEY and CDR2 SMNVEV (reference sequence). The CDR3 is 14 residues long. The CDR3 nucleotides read TGTGCCAGCAGTTTCTCAGGGGGAGGGACTGAAGCTTTCTTT. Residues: CASSFSGGGTEAFF.

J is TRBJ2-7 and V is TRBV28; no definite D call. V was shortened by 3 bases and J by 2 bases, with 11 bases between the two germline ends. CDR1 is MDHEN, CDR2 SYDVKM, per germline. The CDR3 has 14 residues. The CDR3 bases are TGTGCCAGCAGTTTTTGGTCAGGCACCTACGAGCAGTACTTC. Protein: CASSFWSGTYEQYF.

CDR3 amino acids: CASSGVSSYNEQFF. In DNA form, the CDR3 reads TGTGCCAGCAGCGGGGTAAGCTCCTACAATGAGCAGTTCTTC. The V and J genes are TRBV13 and TRBJ2-1; D unclear. The CDR3 sequence is 14 residues long. Trimming cost V 5 bases and J 0 bases, with 8 bases left between them. From germline, CDR1 is PRHDT and CDR2 FYEKMQ (reference sequence).

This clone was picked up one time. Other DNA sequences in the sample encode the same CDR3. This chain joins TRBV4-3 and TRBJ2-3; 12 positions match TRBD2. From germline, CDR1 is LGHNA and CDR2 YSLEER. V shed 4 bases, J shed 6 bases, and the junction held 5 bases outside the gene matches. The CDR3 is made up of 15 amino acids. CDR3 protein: CASSPLAGGPDTQYF. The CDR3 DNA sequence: TGCGCCAGCAGCCCCCTAGCGGGAGGGCCGGATACGCAGTATTTT.

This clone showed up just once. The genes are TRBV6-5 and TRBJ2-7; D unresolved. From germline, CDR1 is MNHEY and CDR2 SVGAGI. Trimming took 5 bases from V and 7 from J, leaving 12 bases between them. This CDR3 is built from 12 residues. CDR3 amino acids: CASSPPSKEQYF. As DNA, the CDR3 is TGTGCCAGCAGTCCCCCTAGTAAAGAGCAGTACTTC.

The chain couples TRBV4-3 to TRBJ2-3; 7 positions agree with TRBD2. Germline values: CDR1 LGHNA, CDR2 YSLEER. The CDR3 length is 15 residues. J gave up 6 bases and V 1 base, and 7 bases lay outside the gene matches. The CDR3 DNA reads TGCGCCAGCAGCCAAGGTAGTGGGGGGGAGGATACGCAGTATTTT. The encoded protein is CASSQGSGGEDTQYF.

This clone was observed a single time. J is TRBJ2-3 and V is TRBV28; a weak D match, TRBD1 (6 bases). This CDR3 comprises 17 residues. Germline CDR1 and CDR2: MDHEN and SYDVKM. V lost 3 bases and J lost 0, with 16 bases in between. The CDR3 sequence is CASSFIPGQISTDTQYF. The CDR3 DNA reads TGTGCCAGCAGTTTTATCCCTGGACAGATAAGCACAGATACGCAGTATTTT.

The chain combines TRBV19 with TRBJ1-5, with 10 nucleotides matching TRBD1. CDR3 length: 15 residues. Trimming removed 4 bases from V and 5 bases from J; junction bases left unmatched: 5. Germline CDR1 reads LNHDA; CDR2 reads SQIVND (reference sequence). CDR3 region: CASSNGQGEYQPQHF. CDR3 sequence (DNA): TGTGCCAGTAGTAACGGACAGGGGGAGTATCAGCCCCAGCATTTT.

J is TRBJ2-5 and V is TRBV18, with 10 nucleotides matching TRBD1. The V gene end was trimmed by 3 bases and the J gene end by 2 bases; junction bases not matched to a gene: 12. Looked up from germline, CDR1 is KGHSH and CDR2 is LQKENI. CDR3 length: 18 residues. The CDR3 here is CASSPGQGGGPEQETQYF. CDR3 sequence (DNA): TGTGCCAGCTCACCTGGACAGGGGGGAGGCCCCGAACAAGAGACCCAGTACTTC.